This section outlines one T cell receptor (beta chain) sequence together with its context. The CDR3 spans 13 residues. Germline assignment: CDR1 SEHNR and CDR2 FQNEAQ (reference sequence). V was clipped by 5 bases and J by 4 bases, with 11 bases between them. The data originate from a study of shared clonotypes between healthy human individuals. Assay used: immunoSEQ multiplex PCR; TCRdb lists only in-frame clones, some missing. Of 950,000 to 1,300,000 clones in the sample, about 75% were seen once. The chain carries TRBV7-9 and TRBJ1-1; a possible D gene is TRBD1 (6 bases). Sequencing was done on a sample of memory CD4+ T cells sorted from blood. The subset here: CD45RA-negative fraction. This TCR was recovered from a man aged 18-30 years in good health. The CDR3 region is CASSAQGGTEAFF. In nucleotides, the CDR3 is TGTGCCAGCAGCGCACAGGGAGGCACTGAAGCTTTCTTT.